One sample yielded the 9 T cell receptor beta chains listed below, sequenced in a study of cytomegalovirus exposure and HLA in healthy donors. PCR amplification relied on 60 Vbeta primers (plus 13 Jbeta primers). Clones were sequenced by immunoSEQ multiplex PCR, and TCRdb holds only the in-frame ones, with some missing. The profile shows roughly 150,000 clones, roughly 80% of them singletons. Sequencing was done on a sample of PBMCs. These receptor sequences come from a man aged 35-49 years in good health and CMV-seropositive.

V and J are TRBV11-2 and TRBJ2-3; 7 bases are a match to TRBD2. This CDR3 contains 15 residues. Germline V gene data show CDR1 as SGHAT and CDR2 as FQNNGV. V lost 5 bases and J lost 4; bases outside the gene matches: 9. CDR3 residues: CASSLRTGGADTQYF. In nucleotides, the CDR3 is TGTGCCAGCAGCCTCCGGACGGGAGGTGCAGATACGCAGTATTTT.

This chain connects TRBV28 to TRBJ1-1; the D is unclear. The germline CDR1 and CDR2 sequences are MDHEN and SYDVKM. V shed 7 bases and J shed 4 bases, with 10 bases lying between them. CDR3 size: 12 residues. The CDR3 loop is CASISVATEAFF. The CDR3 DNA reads TGTGCCAGCATCTCCGTGGCCACTGAAGCTTTCTTT.

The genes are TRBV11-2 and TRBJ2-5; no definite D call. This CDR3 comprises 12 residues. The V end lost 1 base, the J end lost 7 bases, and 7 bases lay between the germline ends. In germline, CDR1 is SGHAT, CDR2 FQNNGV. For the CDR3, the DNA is TGTGCCAGCAGCTTAGCCGGCGGGACCCAGTACTTC. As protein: CASSLAGGTQYF.

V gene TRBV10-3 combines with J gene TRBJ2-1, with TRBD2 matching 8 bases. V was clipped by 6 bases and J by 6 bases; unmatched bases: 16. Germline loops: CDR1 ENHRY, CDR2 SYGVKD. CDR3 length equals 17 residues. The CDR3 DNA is TGTGCCATCAGCCTTCTGCGTCTAGCGGGTAATAGCAATGAGCAGTTCTTC. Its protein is CAISLLRLAGNSNEQFF.

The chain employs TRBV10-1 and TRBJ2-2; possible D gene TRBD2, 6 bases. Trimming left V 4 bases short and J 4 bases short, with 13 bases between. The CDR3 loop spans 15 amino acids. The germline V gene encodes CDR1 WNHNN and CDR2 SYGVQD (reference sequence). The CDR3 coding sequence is TGCGCCAGCAGTGGGGGGGTTAATCCCACCGGGGAGCTGTTTTTT. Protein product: CASSGGVNPTGELFF.

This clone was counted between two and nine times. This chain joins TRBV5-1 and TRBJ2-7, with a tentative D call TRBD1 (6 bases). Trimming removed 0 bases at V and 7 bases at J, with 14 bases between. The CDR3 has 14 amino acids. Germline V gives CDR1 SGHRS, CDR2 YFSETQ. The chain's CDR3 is CASSLGAGVREQYF. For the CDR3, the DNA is TGCGCCAGCAGCTTGGGGGCAGGGGTGCGGGAGCAGTACTTC.

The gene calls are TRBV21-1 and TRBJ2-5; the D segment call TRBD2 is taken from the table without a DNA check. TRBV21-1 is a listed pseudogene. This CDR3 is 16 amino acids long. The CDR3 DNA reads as TGTGCCAGCAGTCCCCGGGAGGCCGCACAGGTAGAGACCCAGTACTTC. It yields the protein CASSPREAAQVETQYF.

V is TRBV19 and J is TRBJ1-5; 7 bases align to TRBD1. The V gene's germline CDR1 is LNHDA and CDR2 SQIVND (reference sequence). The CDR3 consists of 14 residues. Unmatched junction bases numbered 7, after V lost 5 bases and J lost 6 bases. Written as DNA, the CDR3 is TGTGCCAGTAGTTTACAGGGGCCCCGTCAGCCCCAGCATTTT. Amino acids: CASSLQGPRQPQHF.

The CDR3 sequence is CASSASRGREQFF. CDR3 bases: TGTGCCAGCAGCGCTTCCAGGGGTAGAGAGCAGTTCTTC. The genes are TRBV7-6 and TRBJ2-1, with D tentatively TRBD1 (6 bases). The CDR3 is 13 amino acids. V was pared by 5 bases and J by 10 bases, with 15 bases between. Germline assignment: CDR1 SGHVS and CDR2 FNYEAQ.